A selection of T cell receptor beta chains follows, all from one sample in a study of blood T cell repertoires in COVID-19. Sequencing used immunoSEQ multiplex PCR; TCRdb keeps in-frame clones, though not all of them. The sample contains about 380,000 clones, about 85% of which appear only once. Sequenced sample: peripheral blood. Receptor source: a woman between 18 and 30 years old with acute or convalescent COVID-19. Both conserved end residues are part of each CDR3. A D gene is named only where the DNA matches it firmly. Expanded clones are given a class, and other clones once, few, many or no size at all.

v_call	j_call	d_call	clone_size	cdr3_nt	cdr3_aa
TRBV5-1	TRBJ2-5	.	.	TGCGCCAGCAGCGGGGGGCGGGAGTTGGAGACCCAGTACTTC	CASSGGRELETQYF
TRBV27	TRBJ2-1	.	.	TGTGCCAGCAGTCCCGGGGGATATGAGCAGTTCTTC	CASSPGGYEQFF
TRBV6-5	TRBJ2-2	.	.	TGTGCCAGCAGTAGGGGTGGCACCGGGGAGCTGTTTTTT	CASSRGGTGELFF
TRBV29-1	TRBJ1-2	.	.	TGCAGCGCCCGGGAGGCCGAAGGGAACTATGGCTACACCTTC	CSAREAEGNYGYTF
TRBV11-2	TRBJ2-5	TRBD2	once	TGTGCCAGCAGCTTAGAACTAGCGGGGCAGGAGACCCAGTACTTC	CASSLELAGQETQYF
TRBV4-1	TRBJ2-2	.	.	TGCGCCAGCAGCCAAGGAGTCAGGGGCGCCGGGGAGCTGTTTTTT	CASSQGVRGAGELFF
TRBV2	TRBJ1-4	TRBD1	.	TGTGCCAGCACCCTCAGGGGGCAAGGTGAAAAACTGTTTTTT	CASTLRGQGEKLFF
TRBV28	TRBJ1-2	TRBD1	.	TGTGCCAGCAGACCAACAGGGGGCGCATCGGATGGCTACACCTTC	CASRPTGGASDGYTF
TRBV5-5	TRBJ1-5	.	.	TGTGCCAGCACTTCAGGGGCTAGCAATCAGCCCCAGCATTTT	CASTSGASNQPQHF
TRBV4-2	TRBJ1-3	.	.	TGTGCCAGCAGCCAAGGCATCCAGGTAGCGGGAAACACCATATATTTT	CASSQGIQVAGNTIYF
TRBV3-1/TRBV3-2	TRBJ2-3	.	.	TGTGCCAGCAGCCAAGCCCTTGCGGCCTACACAGATACGCAGTATTTT	CASSQALAAYTDTQYF
TRBV5-1	TRBJ2-5	TRBD1	.	TGCGCCAGCAGCATCGGACAGGGCCGAGAGACCCAGTACTTC	CASSIGQGRETQYF
TRBV5-5	TRBJ1-4	TRBD1	.	TGTGCCAGCAGCCTACCCCACGGACAGGCCTATAATGAAAAACTGTTTTTT	CASSLPHGQAYNEKLFF
TRBV9	TRBJ1-6	.	few	TGTGCCAGCAGCGGCCTAGGGGCAAGTTCACCCCTCCACTTT	CASSGLGASSPLHF
TRBV11-2	TRBJ2-1	TRBD1	.	TGTGCCAGCAGCCCCCGGATAGGGGGCATCTACAATGAGCAGTTCTTC	CASSPRIGGIYNEQFF
TRBV28	TRBJ2-3	TRBD2	.	TGTGCCAGCAGTTTAGCGGGGGGGAGCACAGATACGCAGTATTTT	CASSLAGGSTDTQYF
TRBV4-1	TRBJ1-4	.	.	TGCGCCAGCAGCCAGGACTCGGGTGGCGGGGTGGGAGAAAAACTGTTTTTT	CASSQDSGGGVGEKLFF
TRBV28	TRBJ1-1	.	.	TGTGCCAGCAGTTCTACTGAATCAGGCTGGTATACTGAAGCTTTCTTT	CASSSTESGWYTEAFF
TRBV7-2	TRBJ1-1	TRBD1	.	TGTGCCAGCAGCTTGCACTCAGGGGGCGTGGGCACTGAAGCTTTCTTT	CASSLHSGGVGTEAFF
TRBV7-2	TRBJ2-5	TRBD1	.	TGTGCCAGCAGCCTACGACAGGGGGGGACCCAGTACTTC	CASSLRQGGTQYF
TRBV11-2	TRBJ2-5	TRBD2	.	TGTGCCAGCAGCCGCGGGGGGGCCACAGAGACCCAGTACTTC	CASSRGGATETQYF
TRBV19	TRBJ2-1	.	.	TGTGCCAGTAGTGACGGGATTTACAATGAGCAGTTCTTC	CASSDGIYNEQFF
TRBV5-4	TRBJ2-7	.	.	TGTGCCAGCAGCTTGGGAGGGCAGGGGGGTTACGAGCAGTACTTC	CASSLGGQGGYEQYF
TRBV19	TRBJ1-1	.	.	TGTGCCAGTAGTATATTCGCTGAAGCTTTCTTT	CASSIFAEAFF
TRBV6-5	TRBJ1-1	.	.	TGTGCCAGCAAACTCAGGCTGAACACTGAAGCTTTCTTT	CASKLRLNTEAFF
TRBV24-1	TRBJ1-2	TRBD1	.	TGTGCCACCAGTGATTTAGGTGGGGGACAGGGCCGCTATGGCTACACCTTC	CATSDLGGGQGRYGYTF
TRBV7-9	TRBJ2-5	TRBD2	.	TGTGCCAGCCGGGGGGTACGGGAGACCCAGTACTTC	CASRGVRETQYF
TRBV28	TRBJ1-3	.	.	TGTGCCAGCAGTGGCTATTGGCGGGGGGCGAATTCCATATATTTT	CASSGYWRGANSIYF